This T cell receptor beta chain was sequenced in a study of OX40 agonist ivuxolimab in advanced cancers. Concerning the study at large: Ivuxolimab, which targeted the costimulatory receptor OX40 (CD134), was an agonistic, fully human IgG2 monoclonal antibody. Three dose-escalation patients achieved partial responses, one with hepatocellular carcinoma and two with cutaneous melanoma. Intravenous ivuxolimab was administered to patients every 2 weeks at six dose levels: 0.01, 0.1, 0.3, 1.5, 3 and 10 mg/kg. Of the approximately 53 patients in dose escalation, about 20 had hepatocellular carcinoma, around 15 had melanoma, 9 had renal cell carcinoma and 9 had head and neck cancer. The monotherapy dose-escalation portion (N ≈ 57 patients) of the phase I ivuxolimab trial is reported in the paper. Peripheral TCRbeta sequencing aimed to test whether ivuxolimab altered TCR sequence diversity and caused clonal T-cell expansion. In the dose-escalation cohort, 70% to 90% of patients were male, and the mean age was 60 years with a range of about 20 to 80. Patients were allowed to have had prior anti-PD-1, anti-PD-L1 or anti-CTLA-4 therapy, and approximately 40% of the dose-escalation patients had previously received checkpoint inhibitors. What the authors observed across the whole study: Which antigens the clonally expanded peripheral T cells were specific for was not determined. At doses of 0.1 to 3.0 mg/kg, clonal expansion of both CD4+ and CD8+ blood T cells was observed from baseline to week 6. In the 0.1-3.0 mg/kg groups, partial responders were among the patients with the lowest normalized peripheral clonal expansion, particularly in CD8+ T cells. Low levels of normalized T-cell clonal expansion were also seen in some patients who did not respond. After ivuxolimab, CD8+ T cells had more expanded clones than CD4+ T cells on average.

The CDR3 contains 17 residues, cysteine and phenylalanine counted. Of all the DNA, just the CDR3 is kept, 51 bases in frame from base 1. Compared with germline, V lacks 5 bases and J lacks 0 bases; bases without a gene match: 12. For CDR1 and CDR2, the germline V gene lists SGHAT and FQNNGV. As regards this clone: Its antigen has not been determined. Per-nucleotide qualities are absent, and no much larger clonotype sits a single base away.

The trial excluded patients who had a history of autoimmune disease or who were on systemic immunosuppression. Peripheral blood for TCR sequencing was collected from all dose cohorts at baseline, on cycle 4 day 1, and on cycle 7 day 1. Samples were obtained from an open-label, multicenter, first-in-human phase I dose-escalation trial of ivuxolimab. Adults with locally advanced or metastatic melanoma, renal cell, hepatocellular, or head and neck squamous cell carcinoma were enrolled in the trial. CD4+ and CD8+ T cells were sorted separately from peripheral blood before TCR sequencing. Genomic DNA was extracted from sorted cells for sequencing of the TCRbeta CDR3 region. The immunoSEQ Assay was used for sequencing of TCRbeta CDR3 regions. TCRdb provides this immuneACCESS table in a form limited to in-frame rearrangements. Some clones are lacking; in checked studies, under half of them reflect an unresolved V gene, and why the rest are absent is not known. The sample table contains about 79,000 clones; only one count was recorded for approximately 85% of them. About 4% of the sample lies in the top ten.

This clonotype was obtained from an adult with an advanced solid tumor such as melanoma, head and neck, liver or kidney cancer. The rearranged chain carries TRBV11-2 and TRBJ1-1; 7 of the junction bases match TRBD1. Source: CD4+ or CD8+ T cells sorted from blood, taken in a trial of the OX40 agonist ivuxolimab. The CDR3 protein: CASSPRPGTELNTEAFF. The nucleotide sequence reads as follows: TGTGCCAGCAGCCCCCGTCCCGGGACAGAGCTGAACACTGAAGCTTTCTTT.